This TCR beta chain originates from a study of T cell responses to AZD1222 COVID-19 vaccine. Study-wide results and limits: The span of vaccine-associated CD4 TCRs extended across spike, with dominance at 160-218 and 743-854. Nearly half of the spike-specific TCRs reportedly recognize variant regions that carry no mutations.

Using immunoSEQ multiplex PCR, the repertoire was profiled, and TCRdb retains in-frame clones only, with some absent. The data show about 75,000 clones, with 88% seen just once and 10% held by the top ten. As regards this clone: Its target is unknown.

The V end lost 5 bases, the J end lost 4 bases, and 17 bases lay between the germline ends. The CDR3 runs 15 residues. Germline V CDR1 and CDR2: SNHLY, FYNNEI. J is TRBJ1-1 and V is TRBV2; D might be TRBD1 (6 bases). The starting material was peripheral blood, obtained 28 days after the second dose of the MenACWY control vaccine. The receptor comes from an adult who received the MenACWY meningococcal vaccine as a control. CDR3: CASSSLKGDATEAFF. In DNA form, the CDR3 reads TGTGCCAGCAGTTCATTGAAGGGGGATGCCACTGAAGCTTTCTTT.